The text below deals with one TCR beta chain. Its specificity is not known. Genomic DNA for TCR beta libraries, 1.5 to 2 micrograms, came from cryopreserved PBMCs. Assay used: immunoSEQ multiplex PCR; TCRdb lists only in-frame clones, some missing. Of roughly 150,000 clones listed, over 75% are singletons. The CDR3 has 15 residues. Germline V CDR1 and CDR2: MDHEN, SYDVKM. J was trimmed by 5 bases and V by 8 bases; bases with no gene match: 12. This specimen comes from a study of cytotoxic CD8 clonotypes in ibrutinib-treated CLL. Study-level points and caveats: While tracking circulating CD8+ T-cell counts, baseline clonality exceeded that of age-matched healthy donors. The study found public clonotypes uncommon, contracting or stable on treatment.

The J gene is TRBJ1-5, the V gene TRBV28; 7 bases are a match to TRBD1. The starting material was PBMCs, obtained at disease progression, from a patient treated with ibrutinib. This clonotype was obtained from a human donor with chronic lymphocytic leukemia. CDR3 protein: CASVRDRGLYQPQHF. Written as DNA, the CDR3 is TGTGCCAGCGTCCGGGACAGAGGTTTATATCAGCCCCAGCATTTT.